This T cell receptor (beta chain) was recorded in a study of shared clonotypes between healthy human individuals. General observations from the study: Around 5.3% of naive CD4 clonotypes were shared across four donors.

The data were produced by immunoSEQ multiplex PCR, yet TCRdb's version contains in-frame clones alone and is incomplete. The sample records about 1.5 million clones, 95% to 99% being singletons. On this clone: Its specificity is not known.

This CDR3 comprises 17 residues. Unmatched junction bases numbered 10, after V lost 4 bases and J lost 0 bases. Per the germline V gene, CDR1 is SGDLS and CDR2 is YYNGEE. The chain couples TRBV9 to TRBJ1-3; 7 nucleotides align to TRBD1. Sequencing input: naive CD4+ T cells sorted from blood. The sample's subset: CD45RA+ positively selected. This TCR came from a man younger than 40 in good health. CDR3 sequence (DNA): TGTGCCAGCAGCCCAACAGGGGTCCGGAGCTCTGGAAACACCATATATTTT. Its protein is CASSPTGVRSSGNTIYF.